This is a list of T cell receptor beta chains from one sample in a study of blood T cell repertoires in COVID-19. The table came from immunoSEQ multiplex PCR; TCRdb's copy has only in-frame clones and leaves some out. Counted here are 250,000 or so clones, about 80% occurring once; the ten biggest clones make up 3.5% to 4%. Sequenced input: PBMCs or T cells enriched from blood (not recorded which). These receptors were collected from a woman in her thirties or forties who had been exposed to COVID-19. Each CDR3 is given with its conserved first and last residue. Fields, in order: CDR3 DNA, CDR3 protein, D gene, V gene, J gene, clone size. D genes are given only for firm matches. Size values are once, few and many counts, or a class for expanded clones, and some rows have none.

CDR3nt: TGTGCCAGCACTCAACAGGGACAGGGGAACACTGAAGCTTTCTTT; CDR3aa: CASTQQGQGNTEAFF; d_gene: TRBD1; v_gene: TRBV6-5; j_gene: TRBJ1-1; abundance: NA
CDR3nt: TGTGCCTGGAGCCGACGGGAGGGAAGCACAGATACGCAGTATTTT; CDR3aa: CAWSRREGSTDTQYF; d_gene: TRBD2; v_gene: TRBV30; j_gene: TRBJ2-3; abundance: NA
CDR3nt: TGCGCCAGCAGCCCAGGACAGGGATCGAACACCGGGGAGCTGTTTTTT; CDR3aa: CASSPGQGSNTGELFF; d_gene: TRBD1; v_gene: TRBV5-1; j_gene: TRBJ2-2; abundance: NA
CDR3nt: TGTGCCAGCAGCCTACAGGGCGCTCAGCCCCAGCATTTT; CDR3aa: CASSLQGAQPQHF; d_gene: NA; v_gene: TRBV6-5; j_gene: TRBJ1-5; abundance: NA
CDR3nt: TGCGCCAGCAGCTTGTTAATGGGCTCCAACTATGGCTACACCTTC; CDR3aa: CASSLLMGSNYGYTF; d_gene: NA; v_gene: TRBV5-1; j_gene: TRBJ1-2; abundance: NA
CDR3nt: TGTGCCAGCAGTTCACTCTACCGGGACAGGGGGGGCTACACCTTC; CDR3aa: CASSSLYRDRGGYTF; d_gene: TRBD1; v_gene: TRBV27; j_gene: TRBJ1-2; abundance: NA
CDR3nt: TGTGCCAGCAGTGAAATCCCTAGTCCCACAGATACGCAGTATTTT; CDR3aa: CASSEIPSPTDTQYF; d_gene: NA; v_gene: TRBV6-1; j_gene: TRBJ2-3; abundance: NA
CDR3nt: TGCAGCCTCGCGCAGACTAGCGCGGGTCGTGATACGCAGTATTTT; CDR3aa: CSLAQTSAGRDTQYF; d_gene: TRBD2; v_gene: TRBV29-1; j_gene: TRBJ2-3; abundance: once
CDR3nt: TGTGCCAGCACCCCTGGAGGGGGAAACACCATATATTTT; CDR3aa: CASTPGGGNTIYF; d_gene: NA; v_gene: TRBV7-2; j_gene: TRBJ1-3; abundance: NA
CDR3nt: TGTGCCAGCAGCCCGGAGGTTTGGGGCTACACCTTC; CDR3aa: CASSPEVWGYTF; d_gene: NA; v_gene: TRBV28; j_gene: TRBJ1-2; abundance: once
CDR3nt: TGTGCCAGTAGTAGAGGACAGTGGTCCGGAAACACCATATATTTT; CDR3aa: CASSRGQWSGNTIYF; d_gene: NA; v_gene: TRBV19; j_gene: TRBJ1-3; abundance: NA
CDR3nt: TGTGCTAGCCAAAATATAGACGGGGAGGCCAAAAACATTCAGTACTTC; CDR3aa: CASQNIDGEAKNIQYF; d_gene: NA; v_gene: TRBV12-5; j_gene: TRBJ2-4; abundance: once
CDR3nt: TGTGCCAGCAGTGAATCTCAGGGGAGCTCCTACGAGCAGTACTTC; CDR3aa: CASSESQGSSYEQYF; d_gene: NA; v_gene: TRBV25-1; j_gene: TRBJ2-7; abundance: NA
CDR3nt: TGTGCCAGTAGTATACGGGGACAGGGGTCGGAGACCCAGTACTTC; CDR3aa: CASSIRGQGSETQYF; d_gene: TRBD1; v_gene: TRBV19; j_gene: TRBJ2-5; abundance: NA
CDR3nt: TGTGCCAGCACCTGGGGGACAGGGGCCTACGAGCAGTACTTC; CDR3aa: CASTWGTGAYEQYF; d_gene: TRBD1; v_gene: TRBV6-6; j_gene: TRBJ2-7; abundance: NA
CDR3nt: TGCAGCGTTGAGGCGGGGCGAAACACCGGGGAGCTGTTTTTT; CDR3aa: CSVEAGRNTGELFF; d_gene: NA; v_gene: TRBV29-1; j_gene: TRBJ2-2; abundance: NA
CDR3nt: TGTGCCAGCAGCCTTACTGGTGTAGAGGGACAGTACTATGCGCCCCAGCATTTT; CDR3aa: CASSLTGVEGQYYAPQHF; d_gene: TRBD1; v_gene: TRBV7-9; j_gene: TRBJ1-5; abundance: NA
CDR3nt: TGTGCCAGCAGCTTGTACTCCAGGACAGGGAACATCATGAACACTGAAGCTTTCTTT; CDR3aa: CASSLYSRTGNIMNTEAFF; d_gene: TRBD1; v_gene: TRBV7-2; j_gene: TRBJ1-1; abundance: NA
CDR3nt: TGTGCCAGCAGCTTAAGCCAAAATGAGCAGTTCTTC; CDR3aa: CASSLSQNEQFF; d_gene: NA; v_gene: TRBV7-2; j_gene: TRBJ2-1; abundance: NA
CDR3nt: TGTGCCAGCAGCACCCTTGGGGCAGGAGTTAACTATGGCTACACCTTC; CDR3aa: CASSTLGAGVNYGYTF; d_gene: NA; v_gene: TRBV13; j_gene: TRBJ1-2; abundance: NA
CDR3nt: TGTGCTAGTGGTTTTCTACTCCGGGACAGGGTTAATTCACCCCTCCACTTT; CDR3aa: CASGFLLRDRVNSPLHF; d_gene: TRBD1; v_gene: TRBV12-5; j_gene: TRBJ1-6; abundance: NA
CDR3nt: TGTGCCAGCAGACTTGGGGACAGCCGGATTTATTTC; CDR3aa: CASRLGDSRIYF; d_gene: TRBD1; v_gene: TRBV7-9; j_gene: TRBJ2-7; abundance: NA
CDR3nt: TGTGCCAGCAGCCACACTCCTCCGGACAGCCCCACGGACGAGCAGTACTTC; CDR3aa: CASSHTPPDSPTDEQYF; d_gene: NA; v_gene: TRBV4-2; j_gene: TRBJ2-7; abundance: once
CDR3nt: TGTGCCAGCAGCTTGGGTACAGGTTTGGGAAACATTCAGTACTTC; CDR3aa: CASSLGTGLGNIQYF; d_gene: NA; v_gene: TRBV5-6; j_gene: TRBJ2-4; abundance: NA
CDR3nt: TGTGCCAGCAGCTTGGCCGGGACTAGCGGGGGGGCAAATACGCAGTATTTT; CDR3aa: CASSLAGTSGGANTQYF; d_gene: TRBD2; v_gene: TRBV5-4; j_gene: TRBJ2-3; abundance: NA
CDR3nt: TGTGCCAGCAGCCAGGGGGACTTCACAGATACGCAGTATTTT; CDR3aa: CASSQGDFTDTQYF; d_gene: NA; v_gene: TRBV27; j_gene: TRBJ2-3; abundance: once
CDR3nt: TGTGCCAGCAGCCGTGGCAGCTCCTACGAGCAGTACTTC; CDR3aa: CASSRGSSYEQYF; d_gene: NA; v_gene: TRBV27; j_gene: TRBJ2-7; abundance: NA
CDR3nt: TGTGCCAGCAGCTTAGTGGCGGCAGGGTTTTCGACTGAAGCTTTCTTT; CDR3aa: CASSLVAAGFSTEAFF; d_gene: NA; v_gene: TRBV7-6; j_gene: TRBJ1-1; abundance: NA
CDR3nt: TGTGCCAGCTCACTACTCCAGGTGTATGGCTACACCTTC; CDR3aa: CASSLLQVYGYTF; d_gene: NA; v_gene: TRBV18; j_gene: TRBJ1-2; abundance: NA
CDR3nt: TGTGCCAGCAGCTCCAGGGCCTATGGCTACACCTTC; CDR3aa: CASSSRAYGYTF; d_gene: NA; v_gene: TRBV28; j_gene: TRBJ1-2; abundance: NA
CDR3nt: TGTGCCTGGAGTACAACCCGGACAGGCAATCAGCCCCAGCATTTT; CDR3aa: CAWSTTRTGNQPQHF; d_gene: NA; v_gene: TRBV30; j_gene: TRBJ1-5; abundance: NA
CDR3nt: TGTGCCAGTAGTGTACAGGGTCGGCAGCCCCAGCATTTT; CDR3aa: CASSVQGRQPQHF; d_gene: NA; v_gene: TRBV19; j_gene: TRBJ1-5; abundance: NA
CDR3nt: TGTGCCATCAGTGACCCAGGACAGATCGAAGAGACCCAGTACTTC; CDR3aa: CAISDPGQIEETQYF; d_gene: NA; v_gene: TRBV10-3; j_gene: TRBJ2-5; abundance: once
CDR3nt: TGCGCCAGCACCCTAGCGGGGGGGCTCAATGAGCAGTTCTTC; CDR3aa: CASTLAGGLNEQFF; d_gene: TRBD2; v_gene: TRBV5-1; j_gene: TRBJ2-1; abundance: NA
CDR3nt: TGTGCCAGCAGTTGGTACCAGGCAAGCTCCTACAATGAGCAGTTCTTC; CDR3aa: CASSWYQASSYNEQFF; d_gene: NA; v_gene: TRBV7-8; j_gene: TRBJ2-1; abundance: NA
CDR3nt: TGTGCCAGCAGTTTATCGTACAGAAACTATGGCTACACCTTC; CDR3aa: CASSLSYRNYGYTF; d_gene: NA; v_gene: TRBV27; j_gene: TRBJ1-2; abundance: NA
CDR3nt: TGCGCCAGCAGCCAAGGTCACAGGGGCCTCGCCGGCTACACCTTC; CDR3aa: CASSQGHRGLAGYTF; d_gene: TRBD1; v_gene: TRBV4-1; j_gene: TRBJ1-2; abundance: NA
CDR3nt: TGTGCCAGTAGTACCAGGGGAAGGAACACTGAAGCTTTCTTT; CDR3aa: CASSTRGRNTEAFF; d_gene: NA; v_gene: TRBV19; j_gene: TRBJ1-1; abundance: NA
CDR3nt: TGTGCCACCAGTGCCCCGGAGGGCTTCGAGGCTTTCTTT; CDR3aa: CATSAPEGFEAFF; d_gene: NA; v_gene: TRBV24-1; j_gene: TRBJ1-1; abundance: NA
CDR3nt: TGTGCCAGCAGTCCCGTTACGGTGGGAGGGGCCAATGAGCAGTTCTTC; CDR3aa: CASSPVTVGGANEQFF; d_gene: TRBD2; v_gene: TRBV28; j_gene: TRBJ2-1; abundance: NA
CDR3nt: TGTGCCAGCAGCGTAGAGGGGGCTCTGGACACTGAAGCTTTCTTT; CDR3aa: CASSVEGALDTEAFF; d_gene: TRBD1; v_gene: TRBV9; j_gene: TRBJ1-1; abundance: NA
CDR3nt: TGCGCCAGCAGCACAGGGACAAGCACAGATACGCAGTATTTT; CDR3aa: CASSTGTSTDTQYF; d_gene: NA; v_gene: TRBV5-1; j_gene: TRBJ2-3; abundance: once
CDR3nt: TGTGCCAGCAGTCCGACAGGGGTTGGAAACACCATATATTTT; CDR3aa: CASSPTGVGNTIYF; d_gene: TRBD1; v_gene: TRBV28; j_gene: TRBJ1-3; abundance: once
CDR3nt: TGTGCCGACCGACAGCTTTCGATGAACACTGAAGCTTTCTTT; CDR3aa: CADRQLSMNTEAFF; d_gene: NA; v_gene: TRBV2; j_gene: TRBJ1-1; abundance: NA
CDR3nt: TGTGCCAGCAGCCCCTATAACAGGCAAGAGACCCAGTACTTC; CDR3aa: CASSPYNRQETQYF; d_gene: NA; v_gene: TRBV4-2; j_gene: TRBJ2-5; abundance: NA
CDR3nt: TGTGCCTGGAGTGTACTTATGGTTGGCTACACCTTC; CDR3aa: CAWSVLMVGYTF; d_gene: NA; v_gene: TRBV30; j_gene: TRBJ1-2; abundance: NA
CDR3nt: TGTGCCAGCAGCAAAGATATAGTCCTGAACACTGAAGCTTTCTTT; CDR3aa: CASSKDIVLNTEAFF; d_gene: NA; v_gene: TRBV21-1; j_gene: TRBJ1-1; abundance: once
CDR3nt: TGTGCCAGTAGTTCCCGACAGGGACCCCAAGAGACCCAGTACTTC; CDR3aa: CASSSRQGPQETQYF; d_gene: TRBD1; v_gene: TRBV19; j_gene: TRBJ2-5; abundance: few
CDR3nt: TGTGCCAGCAGCCCTCCAGACAGGGGAAGCACAGATACGCAGTATTTT; CDR3aa: CASSPPDRGSTDTQYF; d_gene: TRBD1; v_gene: TRBV7-8; j_gene: TRBJ2-3; abundance: NA
CDR3nt: TGTGCCAGCAGCCTTAGGGGCCTAAGCTCTGGAAACACCATATATTTT; CDR3aa: CASSLRGLSSGNTIYF; d_gene: NA; v_gene: TRBV3-1/TRBV3-2; j_gene: TRBJ1-3; abundance: NA
CDR3nt: TGTGCCAGCAGCTTGCTGGGACAACATTTGGGCTCTGGAAACACCATATATTTT; CDR3aa: CASSLLGQHLGSGNTIYF; d_gene: NA; v_gene: TRBV5-8; j_gene: TRBJ1-3; abundance: few
CDR3nt: TGTGCCAGCAGCTTCCGGGGGGGAGCGGGGAGCTCCTACGAGCAGTACTTC; CDR3aa: CASSFRGGAGSSYEQYF; d_gene: TRBD2; v_gene: TRBV27; j_gene: TRBJ2-7; abundance: NA